This TCR beta chain was found in a study of beta chain features in type 1 diabetes. In this sample, this clone turned up once. Sequencing targeted expressed TCRB transcripts, as all isolated RNA had been reverse transcribed. The study sequenced naive, central memory and regulatory T cell samples to an average of roughly 3.4 million reads. The protocol was immunoSEQ multiplex PCR, while the TCRdb copy is restricted to in-frame clones and leaves out a portion. The sample includes under 150,000 clones, under 60% of them seen just once. CDR3 length equals 15 residues. The germline CDR1 and CDR2 sequences are KGHSH and LQKENI. V was clipped by 3 bases and J by 4 bases; unmatched bases: 6. Donors contributed one heparinised blood draw apiece, averaging about 116 mL.

The sequenced material came from Tregs from blood. The chain links TRBV18 to TRBJ1-5; 7 bases are shared with TRBD1. The clonotype comes from a man between 18 and 35 years old in good health. In DNA, the CDR3 is TGTGCCAGCTCACCCGACAGGGACCCTAATCAGCCCCAGCATTTT. Protein: CASSPDRDPNQPQHF. Full variable domain (missing parts from reference TRBV18 and TRBJ1-5): NAGVMQNPRHLVRRRGQEARLRCSPMKGHSHVYWYRQLPEEGLKFMVYLQKENIIDESGMPKERFSAEFPKEGPSILRIQQVVRGDSAAYFCASSPDRDPNQPQHFGDGTRLSIL.